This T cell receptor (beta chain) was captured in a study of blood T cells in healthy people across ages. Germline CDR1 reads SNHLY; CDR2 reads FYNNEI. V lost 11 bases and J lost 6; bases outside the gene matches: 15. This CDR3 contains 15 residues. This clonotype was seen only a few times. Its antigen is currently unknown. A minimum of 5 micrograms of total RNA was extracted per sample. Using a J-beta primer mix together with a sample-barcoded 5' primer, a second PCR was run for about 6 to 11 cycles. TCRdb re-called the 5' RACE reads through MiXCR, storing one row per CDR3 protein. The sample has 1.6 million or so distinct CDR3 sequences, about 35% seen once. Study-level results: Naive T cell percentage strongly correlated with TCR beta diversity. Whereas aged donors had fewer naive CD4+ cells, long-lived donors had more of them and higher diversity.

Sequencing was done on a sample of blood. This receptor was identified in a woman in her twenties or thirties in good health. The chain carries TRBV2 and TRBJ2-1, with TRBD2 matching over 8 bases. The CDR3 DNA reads TGTGCCGGTAAAGCGGGAGAGGGAGTGGGCAATGAGCAGTTCTTC. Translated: CAGKAGEGVGNEQFF.